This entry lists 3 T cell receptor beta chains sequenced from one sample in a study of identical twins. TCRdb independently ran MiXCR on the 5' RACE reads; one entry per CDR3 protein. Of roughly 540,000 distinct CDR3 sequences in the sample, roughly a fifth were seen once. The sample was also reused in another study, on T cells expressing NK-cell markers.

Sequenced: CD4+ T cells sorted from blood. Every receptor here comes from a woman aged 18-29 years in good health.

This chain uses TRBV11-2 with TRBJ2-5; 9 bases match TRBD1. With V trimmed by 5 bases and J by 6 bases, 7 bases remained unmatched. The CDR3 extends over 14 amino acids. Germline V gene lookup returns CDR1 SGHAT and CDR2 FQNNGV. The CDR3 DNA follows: TGTGCCAGCAGCCCCGGGACAGGGTTAAAGACCCAGTACTTC. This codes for CASSPGTGLKTQYF.

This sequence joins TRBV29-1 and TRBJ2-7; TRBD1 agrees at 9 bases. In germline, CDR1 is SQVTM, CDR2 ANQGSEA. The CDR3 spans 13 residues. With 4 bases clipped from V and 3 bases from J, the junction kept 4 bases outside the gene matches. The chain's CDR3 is CSVGETGGYEQYF. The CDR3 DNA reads TGCAGCGTTGGGGAGACAGGGGGCTACGAGCAGTACTTC.

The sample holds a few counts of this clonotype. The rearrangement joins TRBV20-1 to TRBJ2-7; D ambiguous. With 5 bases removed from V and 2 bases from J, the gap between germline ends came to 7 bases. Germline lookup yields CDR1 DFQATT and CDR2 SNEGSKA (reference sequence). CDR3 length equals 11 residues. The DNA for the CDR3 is TGCAGTGCTGTCGGAACCTACGAGCAGTACTTC. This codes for CSAVGTYEQYF.